Shown below are 32 T cell receptor beta chains from a single sample sequenced in a study of CD8 T cells in Susac syndrome. An amount of RNA that ranged from roughly 0.5 to 1 ug was reverse transcribed with random hexamers. TCRdb reanalysed the immunoSEQ multiplex PCR reads using MiXCR and keeps one entry per CDR3 protein. The sample records 150,000 to 190,000 distinct CDR3 sequences, 85% to 95% being singletons. Sample: CD4+ T cells from PBMCs. These receptors came from a human donor with Susac syndrome.

The V gene is TRBV7-9, the J gene TRBJ2-7; D possibly matches TRBD1 or TRBD2 (5 bases each). With 4 bases removed from V and 7 bases from J, the gap between germline ends came to 14 bases. Germline CDR1 reads SEHNR; CDR2 reads FQNEAQ (reference sequence). The CDR3 runs to 13 residues. The CDR3 loop is CASSSGASREQYF. The CDR3 coding sequence is TGTGCCAGCAGCTCCGGGGCCTCGCGGGAGCAGTACTTC.

The chain couples TRBV20-1 to TRBJ1-4; D is possibly TRBD1 (5 bases). Per germline, CDR1 DFQATT and CDR2 SNEGSKA (reference sequence). V was clipped by 6 bases and J by 7 bases, with 15 bases between them. The CDR3 is 13 residues long. This CDR3 reads CSASGTKSEKLFF. The CDR3 coding sequence is TGCAGTGCGTCCGGGACCAAAAGTGAAAAACTGTTTTTT.

This chain joins TRBV9 and TRBJ2-5, with no clear D. The V and J ends lost 2 bases and 1 base respectively, with 9 bases between them. CDR1 and CDR2 (germline): SGDLS, YYNGEE. The CDR3 is made up of 14 amino acids. The CDR3 DNA follows: TGTGCCAGCAGCGTTGGGCCATCCCAAGAGACCCAGTACTTC. Its translation is CASSVGPSQETQYF.

The chain uses TRBV5-4 and TRBJ2-5, with a possible D match to TRBD2 (5 bases). The CDR3 is made up of 14 amino acids. Germline CDR1 SGHNT, CDR2 YYREEE (reference sequence). Trimming removed 2 bases at V and 1 base at J, with 9 bases between. CDR3 sequence (DNA): TGTGCCAGCAGCTTTAGTGGGAGCCAAGAGACCCAGTACTTC. This translates into CASSFSGSQETQYF.

The chain combines TRBV10-3 with TRBJ2-7; D call uncertain. Trimming removed 0 bases from V and 4 bases from J, with 10 bases in between. The CDR3 runs 14 residues. Per germline, CDR1 ENHRY and CDR2 SYGVKD. CDR3 sequence reads: CAISESPQAYEQYF. CDR3 nucleotide sequence: TGTGCCATCAGTGAGTCGCCGCAAGCATACGAGCAGTACTTC.

This sequence joins TRBV5-1 and TRBJ2-3; D is perhaps TRBD1 or TRBD2 (5 bases each). Germline V gene sequence: CDR1 SGHRS, CDR2 YFSETQ. V dropped 5 bases and J dropped 3 bases, with 19 bases sitting between them. The CDR3 sequence is 16 residues long. As DNA, the CDR3 is TGCGCCAGCAGGGGGGACGTACGGGGCCCAACAGATACGCAGTATTTT. As protein: CASRGDVRGPTDTQYF. The full variable domain, completed using reference TRBV5-1 and TRBJ2-3, is KAGVTQTPRYLIKTRGQQVTLSCSPISGHRSVSWYQQTPGQGLQFLFEYFSETQRNKGNFPGRFSGRQFSNSRSEMNVSTLELGDSALYLCASRGDVRGPTDTQYFGPGTRLTVL.

The chain couples TRBV14 to TRBJ2-1; D call uncertain. The ends were cut back, 4 bases at V and 2 bases at J, with 9 bases in the middle. The germline gives CDR1 SGHDN, CDR2 FVKESK. There are 14 residues in the CDR3. In DNA form, the CDR3 reads TGTGCCAGCAGCCGGGTAGGAACCTACAATGAGCAGTTCTTC. As protein: CASSRVGTYNEQFF.

J is TRBJ1-2 and V is TRBV15; no firm D call. The CDR3 sequence is 13 residues long. Germline V CDR1 and CDR2: LNHNV, YYDKDF (reference sequence). Trimming stripped 0 bases from V and 7 bases from J, with 9 bases between. In DNA, the CDR3 is TGTGCCACCAGCAGAGATAAAGCCGGTGGCTACACCTTC. This sequence encodes CATSRDKAGGYTF.

The CDR3 DNA reads as TGCAGCGTTGAAGAGGGGAGGGGCTCCTACGAGCAGTACTTC. It codes for CSVEEGRGSYEQYF. The chain joins TRBV29-1 to TRBJ2-7; 7 bases match TRBD2. V lost 0 bases and J lost 0; bases outside the gene matches: 2. The CDR3 totals 14 residues. Germline loops: CDR1 SQVTM, CDR2 ANQGSEA.

This rearrangement joins TRBV27 to TRBJ1-1, with 7 bases fitting TRBD1. The junction had 11 bases not matched to a gene; V was cut back by 5 bases and J by 2 bases. Looked up from germline, CDR1 is MNHEY and CDR2 is SMNVEV (reference sequence). CDR3 length equals 16 residues. The chain's CDR3 is CASSRHAGTANTEAFF. The DNA for the CDR3 is TGTGCCAGCAGTCGCCATGCCGGGACAGCAAACACTGAAGCTTTCTTT.

This chain uses TRBV21-1 with TRBJ2-7; the table's D call of TRBD2 was not tested on the DNA. TRBV21-1 is a listed pseudogene. This CDR3 has 14 residues. The CDR3 DNA follows: TGTGCCCCCCGTGGGATTGGGAGTAACTACGAGCAGTACTTC. Protein product: CAPRGIGSNYEQYF.

The chain is built from TRBV18 and TRBJ1-1; D is unclear. Per the germline V gene, CDR1 is KGHSH and CDR2 is LQKENI. V was pared by 1 base and J by 1 base, with 7 bases between. The CDR3 is made up of 14 amino acids. The CDR3: CASSPQAGNTEAFF. CDR3 coding DNA: TGTGCCAGCTCACCACAGGCAGGGAACACTGAAGCTTTCTTT.

This clonotype was picked up one time. CDR3 amino acids: CASSVASDTGELFF. The CDR3 nucleotides read TGTGCCAGCAGCGTAGCTTCAGACACCGGGGAGCTGTTTTTT. The chain couples TRBV9 to TRBJ2-2, with D unresolved. Germline CDR1 reads SGDLS; CDR2 reads YYNGEE. This CDR3 spans 14 amino acids. The V gene lost 0 bases and the J gene lost 3 bases, with 6 bases spanning the gap.

This clonotype is a singleton in its sample. The chain couples TRBV20-1 to TRBJ1-2, with TRBD1 matching 7 bases. V lost 7 bases to trimming and J lost 8 bases; unmatched junction nucleotides: 10. CDR1 is DFQATT and CDR2 is SNEGSKA in the germline V gene (reference sequence). CDR3 length: 12 amino acids. The CDR3 spells CSEGQIDGGYTF. CDR3 coding DNA: TGCAGTGAGGGACAGATAGATGGAGGCTACACCTTC.

The chain recombines TRBV12-3 or TRBV12-4 with TRBJ1-1, with D uncertain. The CDR3 runs to 13 residues. V gave up 6 bases and J gave up 6 bases, with 14 bases separating them. CDR3 nucleotides: TGTGCCAGCAGCCTGTTATCGAGGGCTGAAGCTTTCTTT. Its protein is CASSLLSRAEAFF.

The chain carries TRBV5-1 and TRBJ2-5; no reliable D call. Per germline, CDR1 SGHRS and CDR2 YFSETQ. The V gene lost 0 bases and the J gene lost 4 bases, with 13 bases spanning the gap. CDR3 size: 15 residues. This CDR3 is CASSLVAGRIETQYF. The CDR3 nucleotides are TGCGCCAGCAGCTTGGTAGCTGGCAGAATAGAGACCCAGTACTTC. Combining the CDR3 with reference TRBV5-1 and TRBJ2-5 gives the whole variable domain KAGVTQTPRYLIKTRGQQVTLSCSPISGHRSVSWYQQTPGQGLQFLFEYFSETQRNKGNFPGRFSGRQFSNSRSEMNVSTLELGDSALYLCASSLVAGRIETQYFGPGTRLLVL.

J is TRBJ1-2 and V is TRBV5-4; TRBD1 aligns across 7 bases. The V gene end was trimmed by 0 bases and the J gene end by 7 bases; junction bases not matched to a gene: 6. Germline CDR1 and CDR2: SGHNT and YYREEE (reference sequence). The CDR3 spans 14 residues. The CDR3 DNA sequence: TGTGCCAGCAGCTTGGGACAGGGATGGGGTGGCTACACCTTC. Translated, it gives CASSLGQGWGGYTF.

V is TRBV19 and J is TRBJ2-4, with D maybe TRBD2 (5 bases). Germline values: CDR1 LNHDA, CDR2 SQIVND (reference sequence). This CDR3 is built from 15 residues. Deletions cut 3 bases from V and 0 bases from J, with 9 bases between. The CDR3 nucleotides are TGTGCCAGTAGTATCAATGGAGGAGCCAAAAACATTCAGTACTTC. Its protein product is CASSINGGAKNIQYF.

The CDR3 region has the DNA TGTGCCAGCAGTTTCCAAGCTGGCGGGGGACGCACAGATACGCAGTATTTT. As protein: CASSFQAGGGRTDTQYF. V usage is TRBV7-9 and J usage is TRBJ2-3; 7 nucleotides match TRBD2. The CDR3 is made up of 17 amino acids. Germline assignment: CDR1 SEHNR and CDR2 FQNEAQ (reference sequence). The V gene end was trimmed by 6 bases and the J gene end by 1 base; junction bases not matched to a gene: 13.

The J gene is TRBJ2-5, the V gene TRBV6-2 or TRBV6-3; no firm D call. Trimming took 4 bases from V and 0 from J, leaving 6 bases between them. The CDR3 totals 13 residues. CDR1 is MNHEY, CDR2 SVGEGT, per germline. CDR3 sequence: CASSSVDQETQYF. The CDR3 nucleotides read TGTGCCAGCAGTTCGGTGGACCAAGAGACCCAGTACTTC.

The V gene is TRBV15, the J gene TRBJ2-1; TRBD2 matches at 13 bases. The V segment lost 3 bases and the J segment 8 bases; nucleotides outside the gene matches: 1. This CDR3 is built from 14 residues. The germline CDR1 and CDR2 sequences are LNHNV and YYDKDF (reference sequence). CDR3 amino acids: CATSRTSGGYEQFF. CDR3 nucleotides: TGTGCCACCAGCAGGACTAGCGGGGGGTATGAGCAGTTCTTC.

This chain links TRBV18 with TRBJ2-1; D is ambiguous. This CDR3 is 12 amino acids long. V shed 3 bases and J shed 10 bases, with 10 bases lying between them. Germline V gene data show CDR1 as KGHSH and CDR2 as LQKENI. DNA of the CDR3: TGTGCCAGCTCACCCTCGGAAGGGGAGCAGTTCTTC. Translating it yields CASSPSEGEQFF.

The chain has TRBV29-1 and TRBJ2-7; maybe TRBD1 (6 bases). Germline V lookup: CDR1 SQVTM, CDR2 ANQGSEA. The CDR3 length is 12 residues. The ends were cut back, 5 bases at V and 5 bases at J, with 13 bases in the middle. The CDR3 coding sequence is TGCAGCGTTCTACAGGGTAGCGACGAGCAGTACTTC. This translates into CSVLQGSDEQYF.

This clonotype was detected a few times. J is TRBJ2-2 and V is TRBV27, with D unclear. V lost 5 bases, J lost 3 bases, and 7 bases lay in between. This CDR3 comprises 13 residues. Germline CDR1 is MNHEY and CDR2 is SMNVEV (reference sequence). CDR3 sequence: CASSQQYTGELFF. CDR3 DNA sequence: TGTGCCAGCAGTCAACAGTACACCGGGGAGCTGTTTTTT.

The chain joins TRBV5-1 to TRBJ1-2, with D possibly matching TRBD1 (5 bases). Germline lookup yields CDR1 SGHRS and CDR2 YFSETQ. Trimming removed 1 base from V and 8 bases from J, with 12 bases in between. The length of the CDR3 is 13 residues. CDR3: CASSLSGGFGYTF. The CDR3 bases are TGCGCCAGCAGCTTGAGTGGGGGGTTCGGCTACACCTTC.

The chain joins TRBV2 to TRBJ1-1; D is unclear. Germline V gene lookup returns CDR1 SNHLY and CDR2 FYNNEI. The V gene lost 7 bases and the J gene lost 8 bases, with 11 bases spanning the gap. There are 11 residues in the CDR3. The CDR3 nucleotides are TGTGCCAGCACCTATGGTCCCGAAGCTTTCTTT. Encoded protein: CASTYGPEAFF.

This clonotype was observed once. The chain is built from TRBV20-1 and TRBJ1-5; D remains ambiguous. Germline V lookup: CDR1 DFQATT, CDR2 SNEGSKA (reference sequence). Trimming left V 4 bases short and J 3 bases short, with 7 bases between. The CDR3 covers 12 residues. CDR3: CSAKGNNQPQHF. Written as DNA, the CDR3 is TGCAGTGCTAAGGGTAACAATCAGCCCCAGCATTTT.

The chain couples TRBV5-1 to TRBJ2-2, with 8 positions matching TRBD2. V shed 7 bases and J 4 bases; nucleotides not matched to a gene: 18. CDR1 is SGHRS and CDR2 is YFSETQ in the germline V gene. This CDR3 has 18 residues. CDR3 bases: TGCGCCAGCGGTCACGAGGCGGGGGGTAGGGACCGCACCGGGGAGCTGTTTTTT. Protein: CASGHEAGGRDRTGELFF.

The chain is built from TRBV13 and TRBJ1-1; possibly TRBD1 for D (6 bases). This CDR3 is built from 15 residues. V dropped 5 bases and J dropped 3 bases, with 16 bases sitting between them. Per germline, CDR1 PRHDT and CDR2 FYEKMQ (reference sequence). In DNA form, the CDR3 reads TGTGCCAGCAGCACGACAGGAGAATCGGACACTGAAGCTTTCTTT. Protein: CASSTTGESDTEAFF. The variable domain in full, with the rest retrieved from reference TRBV13 and TRBJ1-1, is AAGVIQSPRHLIKEKRETATLKCYPIPRHDTVYWYQQGPGQDPQFLISFYEKMQSDKGSIPDRFSAQQFSDYHSELNMSSLELGDSALYFCASSTTGESDTEAFFGQGTRLTVV.

This rearrangement joins TRBV29-1 to TRBJ1-2; D ambiguous. V was pared by 6 bases and J by 6 bases, with 17 bases between. CDR3 length: 13 residues. Germline CDR1 reads SQVTM; CDR2 reads ANQGSEA. The DNA of the CDR3 is TGCAGCGTCGCAAGGGATATGAAGGATGGCTACACCTTC. Residues: CSVARDMKDGYTF.

The chain is built from TRBV3-1 and TRBJ1-1; D might be TRBD1 (6 bases). The V end was cut by 1 base, the J end by 9 bases, with 9 bases between. Looked up from germline, CDR1 is LGHDT and CDR2 is YNNKEL (reference sequence). There are 12 residues in the CDR3. The CDR3 DNA sequence: TGTGCCAGCAGCCAAGGAACAGGGCAAGCTTTCTTT. It is translated as CASSQGTGQAFF.

The genes are TRBV29-1 and TRBJ2-1; a weak D match, TRBD1 (5 bases). V was trimmed by 4 bases and J by 5 bases, leaving 9 bases between them. The CDR3 consists of 12 residues. Germline V gene sequence: CDR1 SQVTM, CDR2 ANQGSEA. The CDR3 sequence: CSVVRGHNEQFF. CDR3 DNA sequence: TGCAGCGTTGTAAGGGGCCACAATGAGCAGTTCTTC.